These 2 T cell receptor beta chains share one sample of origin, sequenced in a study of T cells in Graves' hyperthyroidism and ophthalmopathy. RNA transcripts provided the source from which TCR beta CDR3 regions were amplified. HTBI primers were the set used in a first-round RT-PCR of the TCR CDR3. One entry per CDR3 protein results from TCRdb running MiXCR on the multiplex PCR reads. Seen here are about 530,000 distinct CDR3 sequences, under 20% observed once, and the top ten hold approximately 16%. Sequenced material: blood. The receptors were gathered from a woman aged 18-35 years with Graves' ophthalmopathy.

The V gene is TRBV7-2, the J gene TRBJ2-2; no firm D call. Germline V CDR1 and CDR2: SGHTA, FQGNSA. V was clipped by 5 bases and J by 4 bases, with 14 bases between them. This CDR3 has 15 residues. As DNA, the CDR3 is TGTGCCAGCAGCCAAGAAAACACGATCACCGGGGAGCTGTTTTTT. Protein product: CASSQENTITGELFF.

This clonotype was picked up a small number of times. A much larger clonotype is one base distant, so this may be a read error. The CDR3 reads CVSSGPGTGTEAFF. CDR3 nucleotide sequence: TGTGTCAGCAGTGGCCCCGGGACAGGGACTGAAGCTTTCTTT. The gene calls are TRBV27 and TRBJ1-1; 9 positions agree with TRBD1. CDR1 and CDR2 (germline): MNHEY, SMNVEV (reference sequence). The CDR3 has 14 amino acids.